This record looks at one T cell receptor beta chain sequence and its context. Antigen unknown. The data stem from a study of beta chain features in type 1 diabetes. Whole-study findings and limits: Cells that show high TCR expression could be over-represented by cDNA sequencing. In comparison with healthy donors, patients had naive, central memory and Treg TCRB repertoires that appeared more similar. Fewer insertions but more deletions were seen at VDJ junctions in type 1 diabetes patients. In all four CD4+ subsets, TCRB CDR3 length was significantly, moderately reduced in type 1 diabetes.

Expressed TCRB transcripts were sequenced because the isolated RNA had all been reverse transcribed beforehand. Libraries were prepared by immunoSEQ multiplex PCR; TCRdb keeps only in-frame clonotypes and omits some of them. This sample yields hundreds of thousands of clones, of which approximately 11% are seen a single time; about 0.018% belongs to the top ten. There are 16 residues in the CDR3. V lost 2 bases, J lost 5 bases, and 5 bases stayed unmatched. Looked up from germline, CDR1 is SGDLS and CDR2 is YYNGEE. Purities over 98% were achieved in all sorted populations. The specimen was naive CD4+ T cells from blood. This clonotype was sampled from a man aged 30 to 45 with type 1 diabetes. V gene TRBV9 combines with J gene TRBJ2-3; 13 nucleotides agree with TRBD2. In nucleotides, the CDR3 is TGTGCCAGCAGCGTCACTAGCGGGGGGGCGAGAGATACGCAGTATTTT. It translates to CASSVTSGGARDTQYF.